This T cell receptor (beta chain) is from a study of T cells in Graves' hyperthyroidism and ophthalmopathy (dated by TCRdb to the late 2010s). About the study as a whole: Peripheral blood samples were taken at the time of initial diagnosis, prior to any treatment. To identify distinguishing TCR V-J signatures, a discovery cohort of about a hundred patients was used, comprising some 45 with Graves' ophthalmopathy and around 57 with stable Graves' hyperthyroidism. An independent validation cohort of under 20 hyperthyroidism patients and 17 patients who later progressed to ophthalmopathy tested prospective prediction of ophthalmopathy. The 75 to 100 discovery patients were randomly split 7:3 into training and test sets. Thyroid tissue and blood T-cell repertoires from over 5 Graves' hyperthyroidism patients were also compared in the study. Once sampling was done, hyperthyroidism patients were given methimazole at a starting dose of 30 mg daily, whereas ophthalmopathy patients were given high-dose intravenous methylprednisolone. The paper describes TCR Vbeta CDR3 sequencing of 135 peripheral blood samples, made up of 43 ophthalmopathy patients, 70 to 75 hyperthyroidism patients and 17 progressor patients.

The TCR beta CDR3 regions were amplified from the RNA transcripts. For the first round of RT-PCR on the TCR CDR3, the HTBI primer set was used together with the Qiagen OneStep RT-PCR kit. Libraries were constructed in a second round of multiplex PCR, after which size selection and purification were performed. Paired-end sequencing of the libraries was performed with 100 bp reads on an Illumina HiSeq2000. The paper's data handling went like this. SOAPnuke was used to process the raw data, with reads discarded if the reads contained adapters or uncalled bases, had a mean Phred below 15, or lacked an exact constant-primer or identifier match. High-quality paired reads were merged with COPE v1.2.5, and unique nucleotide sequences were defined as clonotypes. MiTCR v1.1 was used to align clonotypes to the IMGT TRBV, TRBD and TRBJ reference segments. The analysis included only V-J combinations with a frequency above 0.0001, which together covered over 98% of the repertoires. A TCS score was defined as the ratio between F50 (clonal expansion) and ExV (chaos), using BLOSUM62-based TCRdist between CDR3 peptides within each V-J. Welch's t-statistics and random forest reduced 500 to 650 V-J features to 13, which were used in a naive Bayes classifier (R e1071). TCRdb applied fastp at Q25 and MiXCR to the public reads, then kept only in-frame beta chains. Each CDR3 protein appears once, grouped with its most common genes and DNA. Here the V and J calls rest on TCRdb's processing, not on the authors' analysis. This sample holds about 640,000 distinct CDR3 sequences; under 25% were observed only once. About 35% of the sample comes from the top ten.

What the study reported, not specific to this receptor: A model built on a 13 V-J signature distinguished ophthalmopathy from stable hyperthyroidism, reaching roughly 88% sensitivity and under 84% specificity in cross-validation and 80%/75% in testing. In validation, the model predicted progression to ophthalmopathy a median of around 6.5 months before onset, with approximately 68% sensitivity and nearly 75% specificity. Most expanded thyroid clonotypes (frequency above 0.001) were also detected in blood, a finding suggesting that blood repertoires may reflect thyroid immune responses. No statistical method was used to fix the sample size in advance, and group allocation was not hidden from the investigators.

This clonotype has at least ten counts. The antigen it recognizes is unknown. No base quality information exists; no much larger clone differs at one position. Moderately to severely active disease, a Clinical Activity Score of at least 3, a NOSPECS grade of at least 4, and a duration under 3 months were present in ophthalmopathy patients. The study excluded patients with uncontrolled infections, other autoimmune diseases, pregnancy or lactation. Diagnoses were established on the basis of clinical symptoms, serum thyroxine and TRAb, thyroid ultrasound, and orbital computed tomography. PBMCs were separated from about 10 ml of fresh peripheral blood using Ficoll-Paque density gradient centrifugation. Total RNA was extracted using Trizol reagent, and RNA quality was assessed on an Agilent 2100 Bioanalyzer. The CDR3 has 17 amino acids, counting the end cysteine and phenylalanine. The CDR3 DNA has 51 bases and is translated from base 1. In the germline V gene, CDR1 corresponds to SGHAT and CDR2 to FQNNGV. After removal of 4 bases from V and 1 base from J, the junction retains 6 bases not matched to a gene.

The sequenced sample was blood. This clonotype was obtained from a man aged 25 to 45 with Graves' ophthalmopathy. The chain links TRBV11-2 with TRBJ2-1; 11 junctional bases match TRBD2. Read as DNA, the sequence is TGTGCCAGCAGCTCAAGACTAGCGGGAACGTCCTACAATGAGCAGTTCTTC. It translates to CASSSRLAGTSYNEQFF.